The TCR beta chain under discussion was sequenced for a study of cytomegalovirus exposure and HLA in healthy donors. Germline V lookup: CDR1 MDHEN, CDR2 SYDVKM. CDR3 length: 12 residues. Primers included in the PCR were 60 Vbeta and 13 Jbeta primers. Clones were sequenced by immunoSEQ multiplex PCR, and TCRdb holds only the in-frame ones, with some missing. The sample has around 200,000 clones, roughly 80% seen once; the top ten hold about 1.6%. The chain has TRBV28 and TRBJ2-3; D is possibly TRBD1 (6 bases). TRBJ1-5 matches the DNA end more closely, so the J call is doubtful. The receptor was isolated from a man in his fifties in good health and CMV-seronegative. The sequenced sample consisted of PBMCs. CDR3 in amino acids: CASSLFRGTQHF. In nucleotides, the CDR3 is TGTGCCAGCAGTTTATTCAGGGGCACGCAGCATTTT.